Sequencing of this T cell receptor beta chain was carried out in a study of control samples from healthy donors and cancer patients. The germline V gene has CDR1 LNHDA and CDR2 SQIVND (reference sequence). V was pared by 0 bases and J by 5 bases, with 16 bases between. The CDR3 runs 17 residues. Using immunoSEQ multiplex PCR, the repertoire was profiled, and TCRdb retains in-frame clones only, with some absent. Of just under 100,000 clones in the sample, 85% to 95% were seen once. This TCR was recovered from a man aged 18 to 35 in good health. The chain employs TRBV19 and TRBJ2-2; D might be TRBD1 (5 bases). Source material: blood. CDR3 DNA: TGTGCCAGTAGTATAGATCCGACAGAACCATCAACCGGGGAGCTGTTTTTT. Protein product: CASSIDPTEPSTGELFF. Looking up the rest from reference TRBV19 and TRBJ2-2 gives the full variable domain: DGGITQSPKYLFRKEGQNVTLSCEQNLNHDAMYWYRQDPGQGLRLIYYSQIVNDFQKGDIAEGYSVSREKKESFPLTVTSAQKNPTAFYLCASSIDPTEPSTGELFFGEGSRLTVL.